Following are 21 T cell receptor beta chains from one sample sequenced in a study of STAT3 mutations in large granular lymphocyte leukemia. Points from the study as a whole: At least one immunodominant TCR beta clonotype appeared in every T-cell large granular lymphocyte leukemia patient.

Method: immunoSEQ multiplex PCR; TCRdb's copy keeps in-frame clones and lacks some. This table has some 10,000 clones, 85% to 90% appearing once. These receptors' antigens are unknown. Sequencing input: peripheral blood mononuclear cells. Source of these receptors: a man aged 55 to 70 with T-cell large granular lymphocyte leukemia. Some clones in this sample may be carry-over from other donors' samples.

V is TRBV11-2 and J is TRBJ2-1; D is unresolved. The germline V and J ends were trimmed by 1 base and 6 bases, with 4 bases remaining between them. Germline-derived CDR1 and CDR2 are SGHAT and FQNNGV. The CDR3 has 12 amino acids. The CDR3 DNA is TGTGCCAGCAGCTTAGCGTTCAATGAGCAGTTCTTC. The encoded protein is CASSLAFNEQFF.

The V and J genes are TRBV28 and TRBJ1-4; D might be TRBD1 (6 bases). V was trimmed by 1 base and J by 7 bases, leaving 13 bases between them. CDR1 and CDR2 (germline): MDHEN, SYDVKM. The CDR3 contains 15 residues. CDR3 sequence (DNA): TGTGCCAGCAGTTTATTGGGGGCAGGTAGTGAAAAACTGTTTTTT. This translates into CASSLLGAGSEKLFF.

The V call is TRBV25-1, the J call TRBJ2-2; TRBD2 aligns across 13 bases. This CDR3 contains 18 residues. V lost 2 bases, J lost 5 bases, and 8 bases stayed unmatched. Germline loops: CDR1 MGHDK, CDR2 SYGVNS. CDR3 DNA sequence: TGTGCCAGCAGTGAAATATACCGACTAGCGGGAGGTACCGGGGAGCTGTTTTTT. Protein: CASSEIYRLAGGTGELFF.

The count of this clone is one. The chain employs TRBV29-1 and TRBJ1-2, with TRBD1 matching 10 bases. This CDR3 has 16 residues. Per the germline V gene, CDR1 is SQVTM and CDR2 is ANQGSEA. J was trimmed by 8 bases and V by 2 bases; bases with no gene match: 14. Here the CDR3 reads CSVENPDRGTVRGYTF. The CDR3 DNA reads as TGCAGCGTTGAAAATCCGGACAGGGGGACCGTTAGGGGCTACACCTTC.

The V and J genes are TRBV5-1 and TRBJ2-7; 9 nucleotides align to TRBD2. CDR1 and CDR2 (germline): SGHRS, YFSETQ. The CDR3 covers 13 residues. Unmatched junction bases numbered 5, after V lost 3 bases and J lost 7 bases. The CDR3 DNA sequence: TGCGCCAGCAGCTCGGGACTAGCTAGGGAGCAGTACTTC. Protein product: CASSSGLAREQYF.

This chain links TRBV27 with TRBJ2-1, with D unclear. Germline V gives CDR1 MNHEY, CDR2 SMNVEV (reference sequence). The CDR3 is made up of 13 amino acids. With 8 bases removed from V and 9 bases from J, the gap between germline ends came to 17 bases. DNA of the CDR3: TGTGCCAGCCGGCCCCTAGGGTATGGTGAGCAGTTCTTC. It codes for CASRPLGYGEQFF.

V usage is TRBV4-3 and J usage is TRBJ2-1; TRBD2 aligns across 8 bases. CDR1 and CDR2 (germline): LGHNA, YSLEER. The CDR3 has 17 residues. Trimming removed 4 bases from V and 3 bases from J; junction bases left unmatched: 11. CDR3 sequence reads: CASSPRFGSGNYNEQFF. In nucleotides, the CDR3 is TGCGCCAGCAGCCCCCGTTTCGGTAGCGGGAACTACAATGAGCAGTTCTTC.

The chain combines TRBV30 with TRBJ2-3; TRBD2 matches 14 bases. Germline V lookup: CDR1 GTSNPN, CDR2 SVGIG (reference sequence). V shed 3 bases, J shed 1 base, and the junction held 9 bases outside the gene matches. The CDR3 runs to 18 residues. Written as DNA, the CDR3 is TGTGCCTGGAGCGAGACTAGCGGGAGGGCGTTTGGCACAGATACGCAGTATTTT. Its protein product is CAWSETSGRAFGTDTQYF.

V is TRBV18 and J is TRBJ2-3; 9 bases line up with TRBD1. Germline V gives CDR1 KGHSH, CDR2 LQKENI. Trimming took 2 bases from V and 3 from J; bases not matched to a gene: 6. This CDR3 is 16 amino acids long. CDR3 coding DNA: TGTGCCAGCTCACCAGGACAGGGGTTTGTGACAGATACGCAGTATTTT. This sequence encodes CASSPGQGFVTDTQYF. Supplemented by reference TRBV18 and TRBJ2-3, the full variable domain reads NAGVMQNPRHLVRRRGQEARLRCSPMKGHSHVYWYRQLPEEGLKFMVYLQKENIIDESGMPKERFSAEFPKEGPSILRIQQVVRGDSAAYFCASSPGQGFVTDTQYFGPGTRLTVL.

The chain employs TRBV5-1 and TRBJ1-2; no clear D. The CDR3 is 14 residues long. V lost 0 bases, J lost 6 bases, and 12 bases lay in between. The germline V gene encodes CDR1 SGHRS and CDR2 YFSETQ. The CDR3 DNA reads as TGCGCCAGCAGCTTGGAACGGGGAAGCCATGGCTACACCTTC. It encodes CASSLERGSHGYTF.

This clone is medium-sized (0.01 to 0.1%) in the sample. The V call is TRBV9, the J call TRBJ2-7; a possible D gene is TRBD2 (6 bases). V was pared by 7 bases and J by 5 bases, with 16 bases between. The CDR3 runs 13 residues. Germline V gene sequence: CDR1 SGDLS, CDR2 YYNGEE. CDR3 coding DNA: TGTGCCAGCGGCGGAGGGAGCAGGAACGAGCAGTACTTC. Encoded protein: CASGGGSRNEQYF.

The chain carries TRBV4-1 and TRBJ2-3; D might be TRBD1 (6 bases). Germline CDR1 and CDR2: MGHRA and YSYEKL. V shed 1 base and J shed 0 bases, with 14 bases lying between them. The CDR3 is made up of 17 amino acids. The CDR3 bases are TGCGCCAGCAGCCAAGCAGACTCAGGGGATAGCACAGATACGCAGTATTTT. The encoded protein is CASSQADSGDSTDTQYF.

The CDR3 DNA is TGTGCCTGGAGTGTAGTCGGACAGGCCGTCGGGCCCCAGCATTTT. It translates to CAWSVVGQAVGPQHF. The chain uses TRBV30 and TRBJ1-5; 7 bases align to TRBD1. V dropped 0 bases and J dropped 9; count of bases not matched to a gene: 11. The CDR3 covers 15 residues. Germline V gene sequence: CDR1 GTSNPN, CDR2 SVGIG (reference sequence).

On this clone: Compared with germline, one end of the junction differs, possibly owing to a read error. At the DNA level, this CDR3 is encoded by other sequences in the same sample as well. This chain connects TRBV4-2 to TRBJ2-7; D gene unclear. Germline assignment: CDR1 LGHNA and CDR2 YNFKEQ. The CDR3 length is 16 residues. CDR3 sequence reads: CASSQPLANPNYEQYF. The CDR3 region has the DNA TGTGCCAGCAGCCAACCTTTGGCTAACCCAAACTACGAACAGTACTTC.

V and J are TRBV5-6 and TRBJ2-7; 7 bases are a match to TRBD1. This CDR3 has 14 amino acids. Germline lookup yields CDR1 SGHDT and CDR2 YYEEEE. J was trimmed by 10 bases and V by 4 bases; bases with no gene match: 14. CDR3 protein: CASSPLPGQTLQYF. CDR3 sequence (DNA): TGTGCCAGCAGCCCGCTCCCGGGACAGACCCTTCAGTACTTC.

This clone was seen only once. The chain couples TRBV5-1 to TRBJ2-7; D assignment may be TRBD1 or TRBD2 (5 bases each). Germline V lookup: CDR1 SGHRS, CDR2 YFSETQ. V was shortened by 4 bases and J by 7 bases, with 18 bases between the two germline ends. The length of the CDR3 is 14 residues. DNA of the CDR3: TGCGCCAGCAGCACTAGACCAGAGGGGAAAGAGCAGTACTTC. As protein: CASSTRPEGKEQYF.

The chain uses TRBV5-6 and TRBJ2-7; D not resolved. Germline assignment: CDR1 SGHDT and CDR2 YYEEEE. Trimming cost V 2 bases and J 1 base, with 7 bases left between them. This CDR3 region has 13 residues. The CDR3 sequence: CASSFSSSYEQYF. The DNA for the CDR3 is TGTGCCAGCAGCTTCAGCAGTTCCTACGAGCAGTACTTC.

The chain couples TRBV7-9 to TRBJ2-6; D not resolved. Trimming left V 5 bases short and J 0 bases short, with 11 bases between. Germline V lookup: CDR1 SEHNR, CDR2 FQNEAQ (reference sequence). This CDR3 is 16 amino acids long. The CDR3: CASSLSRRSGANVLTF. CDR3 nucleotides: TGTGCCAGCAGCCTCTCGCGACGCTCTGGGGCCAACGTCCTGACTTTC.

The table lists this clone with a few counts. The rearrangement uses TRBV7-9 and TRBJ1-1, with D maybe TRBD1 (5 bases). Deletions cut 8 bases from V and 0 bases from J, with 16 bases between. The CDR3 runs to 15 residues. Germline V gene lookup returns CDR1 SEHNR and CDR2 FQNEAQ (reference sequence). The CDR3 DNA reads as TGTGCCAGCCAAGCTCAGGGAGACATGAACACTGAAGCTTTCTTT. It codes for CASQAQGDMNTEAFF.

The gene calls are TRBV6-1 and TRBJ2-1; 8 bases fit TRBD1. Germline-derived CDR1 and CDR2 are MNHNS and SASEGT. V shed 5 bases and J 15 bases; nucleotides not matched to a gene: 9. CDR3 length: 12 amino acids. DNA of the CDR3: TGTGCCAGCAGTTCCCCGGGACAGGACGGGTTCTTC. As protein: CASSSPGQDGFF.

The gene calls are TRBV4-2 and TRBJ2-7, with D perhaps matching TRBD1 (6 bases). The germline V and J ends were trimmed by 3 bases and 4 bases, with 13 bases remaining between them. Germline V gene sequence: CDR1 LGHNA, CDR2 YNFKEQ. The CDR3 extends over 14 amino acids. The CDR3 sequence is CASSQGWGQYEQYF. The CDR3 DNA sequence: TGTGCCAGCAGCCAGGGATGGGGGCAATACGAGCAGTACTTC.